The 6 T cell receptor beta chains below were found in one sample sequenced in a study of CD8+ T cells in alopecia areata (dated 2018 in TCRdb). The library was prepared using the immunoSEQ multiplex PCR assay. To provide template for TCR sequencing, every sample had RNA extracted and reverse transcribed into cDNA. In TCRdb, the immuneACCESS table is reduced to in-frame sequences with V and J assigned. These tables do not hold every clone; where another copy was compared, an unresolved V gene accounts for under half, and the others remain unexplained. The sample table contains 200,000 or so clones; only one count was recorded for 45% to 70% of them. In total, the top ten clones hold approximately 4.9% of the sample. Material: CD8+ T cells sorted from blood. These receptors were obtained from a human donor in good health.

The chain employs TRBV2 and TRBJ2-3, with 10 bases aligning to TRBD2. Germline CDR1 is SNHLY and CDR2 is FYNNEI. CDR3 length equals 16 residues. Germline trimming cut 7 bases from V and 1 base from J; bases unmatched to any gene: 8. CDR3 sequence: CASTLAGGLRTDTQYF. As DNA, the CDR3 is TGTGCCAGCACCTTAGCGGGGGGCCTCCGCACAGATACGCAGTATTTT.

The chain recombines TRBV7-2 with TRBJ2-2, with 8 bases aligning to TRBD1. Per the germline V gene, CDR1 is SGHTA and CDR2 is FQGNSA. The CDR3 spans 15 residues. The V gene end was trimmed by 3 bases and the J gene end by 6 bases; junction bases not matched to a gene: 6. In DNA, the CDR3 is TGTGCCAGCAGCTTCGGCAGGGGGCCCGCCGGGGAGCTGTTTTTT. Residues: CASSFGRGPAGELFF.

The chain combines TRBV27 with TRBJ2-7; the D gene is possibly TRBD1 (6 bases). Germline lookup yields CDR1 MNHEY and CDR2 SMNVEV (reference sequence). Trimming shortened V by 7 bases and J by 5 bases, and 18 bases separated the two germline ends. The CDR3 has 14 residues. The DNA of the CDR3 is TGTGCCAGCACCCTAAGGGGCAGGGGAAACGAGCAGTACTTC. Protein: CASTLRGRGNEQYF.

The chain is built from TRBV10-2 and TRBJ1-2; D remains ambiguous. Germline V gene lookup returns CDR1 WSHSY and CDR2 SAAADI. The CDR3 loop spans 14 amino acids. V lost 0 bases to trimming and J lost 4 bases, with 9 bases between them. The CDR3 loop reads CASSESAGFYGYTF. CDR3 DNA sequence: TGCGCCAGCAGTGAGTCGGCGGGTTTCTATGGCTACACCTTC.

The V gene is TRBV7-9, the J gene TRBJ2-3; D remains ambiguous. Germline V gene sequence: CDR1 SEHNR, CDR2 FQNEAQ (reference sequence). V was clipped by 4 bases and J by 6 bases, with 8 bases between them. The CDR3 has 12 residues. The CDR3 sequence is CASSSLRDTQYF. As DNA, the CDR3 is TGTGCCAGCAGCTCCCTGCGGGATACGCAGTATTTT.

Worth noting for this clone: At the DNA level, this CDR3 is encoded by other sequences in the same sample as well. This chain joins TRBV27 and TRBJ2-2, with D uncertain. Germline values: CDR1 MNHEY, CDR2 SMNVEV (reference sequence). This CDR3 comprises 11 residues. The V end was cut by 6 bases, the J end by 5 bases, with 4 bases between. CDR3 bases: TGTGCCAGCAGCCAAACCGGGGAGCTGTTTTTT. Protein product: CASSQTGELFF.